This T cell receptor beta chain came from a study of early T cells in non-severe SARS-CoV-2 infection. Study as a whole: RNA in bulk from unsorted whole blood was sequenced, and chains were unpaired.

Study findings and constraints: Private and CD4 specificities were missed by VDJdb matching, skewed to anti-spike CD8.

Individual cDNA molecules each received unique molecular identifiers attached to them. TCRdb called the 5' RACE reads again in MiXCR, with one record for every CDR3 protein. The data show 70,000 to 80,000 distinct CDR3 sequences, with roughly 12% seen just once and roughly 2.5% held by the top ten. This CDR3 contains 15 residues. Germline loops: CDR1 SNHLY, CDR2 FYNNEI. V dropped 4 bases and J dropped 1 base, with 11 bases sitting between them. This clonotype occurred a few times. As yet, its antigen is unknown. This receptor was taken from an adult who was a healthcare worker with PCR-confirmed SARS-CoV-2 infection or an uninfected control (not recorded which). The specimen was whole blood, collected at baseline. This chain uses TRBV2 with TRBJ1-3, with a tentative D call TRBD1 (5 bases). Here the CDR3 reads CASSGMGTSGNTIYF. The CDR3 region has the DNA TGTGCCAGCAGTGGAATGGGGACGTCTGGAAACACCATATATTTT.